This TCR beta chain was recorded in a study of shared clonotypes between healthy human individuals. The study, taken as a whole, reports: Larger estimated richness was generally recorded for naive subsets relative to memory subsets.

Remarks on this clone: Antigen unknown.

The V and J ends lost 4 bases and 2 bases respectively, with 19 bases between them. The V gene's germline CDR1 is SGHNT and CDR2 YYREEE (reference sequence). The CDR3 length is 16 residues. Method: immunoSEQ multiplex PCR; TCRdb's copy keeps in-frame clones and lacks some. The sample includes about 300,000 clones, roughly 70% seen only once; the top ten take 10%. The receptor comes from a man aged 25-45 years in good health. The sample consisted of memory CD4+ T cells sorted from blood. Subset: CD45RA-negative fraction. The chain joins TRBV5-4 to TRBJ2-7; the D gene is possibly TRBD2 (5 bases). This CDR3 reads CASSPQPFGGAYEQYF. The CDR3 DNA is TGTGCCAGCAGCCCCCAACCTTTCGGAGGTGCCTACGAGCAGTACTTC.